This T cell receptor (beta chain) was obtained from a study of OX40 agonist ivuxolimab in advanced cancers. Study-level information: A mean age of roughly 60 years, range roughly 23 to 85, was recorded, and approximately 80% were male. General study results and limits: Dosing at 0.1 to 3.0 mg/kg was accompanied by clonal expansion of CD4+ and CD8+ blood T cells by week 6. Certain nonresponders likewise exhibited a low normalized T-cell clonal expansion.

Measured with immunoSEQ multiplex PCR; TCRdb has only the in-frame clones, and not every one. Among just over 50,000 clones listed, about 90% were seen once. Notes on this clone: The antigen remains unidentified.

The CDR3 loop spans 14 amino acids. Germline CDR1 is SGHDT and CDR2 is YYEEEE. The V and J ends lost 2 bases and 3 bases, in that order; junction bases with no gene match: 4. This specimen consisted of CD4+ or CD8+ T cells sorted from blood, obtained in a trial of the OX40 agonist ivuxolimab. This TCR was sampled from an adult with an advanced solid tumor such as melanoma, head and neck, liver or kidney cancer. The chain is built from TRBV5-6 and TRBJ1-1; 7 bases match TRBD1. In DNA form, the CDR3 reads TGTGCCAGCAGCTTTAACAGGGGAGACACTGAAGCTTTCTTT. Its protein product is CASSFNRGDTEAFF.